Below are 24 T cell receptor beta chains sequenced from a single sample in a study of glioma-infiltrating T cells. Amplification of TCR alpha and beta CDR3 regions from RNA used iRepertoire nested multiplex PCR. TCRdb reanalysed the multiplex PCR reads using MiXCR and keeps one entry per CDR3 protein. Of 150,000 to 200,000 distinct CDR3 sequences in the sample, around 42% were seen once. Specimen: glioma tissue, nonneoplastic brain tissue, or PBMCs (not recorded which). These receptors all stem from a human donor with low-grade glioma or glioblastoma, undergoing nonglioma brain surgery, or in good health (not recorded which).

As regards this clonotype: A much larger clone sits a single nucleotide away, making a read error possible. The chain has TRBV6-2 or TRBV6-3 and TRBJ1-5; maybe TRBD1 (6 bases). Germline-derived CDR1 and CDR2 are MNHEY and SVGEGT. This CDR3 comprises 14 residues. Trimming took off 5 bases at V and 1 base at J, with 9 bases between the two ends. The CDR3 DNA follows: TGTGCCAGCAGTACAGGGCCCAGCAATCAGCCCCAGCATTTT. Translated: CASSTGPSNQPQHF.

This clonotype has a handful of counts. This chain joins TRBV20-1 and TRBJ2-7, with TRBD2 matching over 10 bases. V was pared by 0 bases and J by 5 bases, with 10 bases of the junction left unmatched. The CDR3 contains 16 residues. CDR1 DFQATT and CDR2 SNEGSKA come from the germline V gene (reference sequence). The chain's CDR3 is CSARDAGTSVSHEQYF. Here the CDR3 DNA reads TGCAGTGCTAGAGATGCGGGGACTAGCGTTTCCCACGAGCAGTACTTC.

This chain uses TRBV7-3 with TRBJ2-7; D is undetermined. V lost 1 base to trimming and J lost 0 bases, with 10 bases between them. In germline, CDR1 is SGHTA, CDR2 FQGTGA. The length of the CDR3 is 15 residues. The CDR3: CASSLNGWSSYEQYF. The CDR3 bases are TGTGCCAGCAGCTTAAATGGCTGGAGCTCCTACGAGCAGTACTTC.

Of note for this clonotype: It may be a read error: a sequence one base away is much more abundant. This sequence joins TRBV20-1 and TRBJ1-5; D gene ambiguous. Germline CDR1 reads DFQATT; CDR2 reads SNEGSKA (reference sequence). The CDR3 loop spans 17 amino acids. The CDR3 bases are TGCAGTGCTAGCGAGACAAGCTCCCCCAATAGCAATCAGCACCAGCATTTT. Protein: CSASETSSPNSNQHQHF.

Notes on this clonotype: Being one base from a much bigger clone, this may be a read error. The CDR3 nucleotides read TGTGCCAGCAGGCAAGATAGTGCTACAGATACGCAGTATTTT. Translating it yields CASRQDSATDTQYF. V gene TRBV3-1 combines with J gene TRBJ2-3; D is ambiguous. The CDR3 is made up of 14 amino acids. Germline CDR1 is LGHDT and CDR2 is YNNKEL (reference sequence).

This CDR3 is CASSLTSGSHNEQFF. The CDR3 DNA follows: TGTGCCAGCAGTTTGACTAGCGGGAGTCACAATGAGCAGTTCTTC. The chain is built from TRBV27 and TRBJ2-1; 12 bases agree with TRBD2. Germline CDR1 reads MNHEY; CDR2 reads SMNVEV (reference sequence). The CDR3 contains 15 residues. Losses at the gene ends were 3 bases for V and 5 bases for J; bases not matched to a gene: 2.

The chain couples TRBV20-1 to TRBJ1-1, with TRBD1 identical over 7 bases. Germline V gene sequence: CDR1 DFQATT, CDR2 SNEGSKA (reference sequence). The CDR3 runs 11 residues. Trimming cost V 7 bases and J 9 bases; bases outside gene matches: 8. The CDR3 DNA reads as TGCAGTGAGTCCCGGGACAGCCAAGCTTTCTTT. Its protein is CSESRDSQAFF.

As for this clonotype: Given a much more abundant clone one base away, this may be a read error. The J gene is TRBJ2-1, the V gene TRBV20-1, with 10 bases aligning to TRBD2. V lost 5 bases to trimming and J lost 2 bases; unmatched junction nucleotides: 6. The CDR3 consists of 15 residues. In germline, CDR1 is DFQATT, CDR2 SNEGSKA (reference sequence). The CDR3 DNA sequence: TGCAGTGCTCCGAAGACTAGCGGGCCCTACAATGAGCAGTTCTTC. This encodes CSAPKTSGPYNEQFF.

A remark on this clonotype: With a much larger clone just one base away, this may be a read error. The chain joins TRBV24-1 to TRBJ2-3, with a possible D match to TRBD1 (6 bases). V was shortened by 3 bases and J by 7 bases, with 10 bases between the two germline ends. The CDR3 consists of 13 residues. Germline values: CDR1 KGHDR, CDR2 SFDVKD. The CDR3: CATSDRGTYTQYF. The CDR3 DNA follows: TGTGCCACCAGTGATCGAGGGACATATACGCAGTATTTT.

This clonotype showed up many times. This chain links TRBV27 with TRBJ2-7; unclear D gene. The V gene's germline CDR1 is MNHEY and CDR2 SMNVEV (reference sequence). Trimming took 4 bases from V and 2 from J, leaving 12 bases between them. The CDR3 contains 14 residues. In nucleotides, the CDR3 is TGTGCCAGCAGTTCAAGCAGCTTTACCTACGAGCAGTACTTC. As protein: CASSSSSFTYEQYF.

This chain's CDR3 is CSASAPGQGGYYEQYF. Written as DNA, the CDR3 is TGCAGTGCTAGTGCACCGGGACAGGGGGGCTACTACGAGCAGTACTTC. This chain joins TRBV20-1 and TRBJ2-7; 11 bases match TRBD1. Germline CDR1 reads DFQATT; CDR2 reads SNEGSKA (reference sequence). V lost 3 bases, J lost 3 bases, and 10 bases stayed unmatched. The CDR3 is 16 amino acids.

There are many counts of this clonotype. The rearrangement joins TRBV20-1 to TRBJ2-7; no clear D. Germline assignment: CDR1 DFQATT and CDR2 SNEGSKA (reference sequence). This CDR3 has 15 residues. Trimming stripped 0 bases from V and 0 bases from J, with 12 bases between. The DNA for the CDR3 is TGCAGTGCTAGAGATCGACAAGGAAGCTCCTACGAGCAGTACTTC. Translating gives CSARDRQGSSYEQYF.

This chain links TRBV3-1 with TRBJ2-1; 7 bases line up with TRBD1. Germline V gene sequence: CDR1 LGHDT, CDR2 YNNKEL (reference sequence). V lost 4 bases, J lost 8 bases, and 5 bases stayed unmatched. The CDR3 is made up of 13 amino acids. CDR3 DNA: TGTGCCAGCAGCCCGAACAGGGGTGATGAGCAGTTCTTC. Translating it yields CASSPNRGDEQFF.

At least ten counts were recorded for this clonotype. The chain carries TRBV2 and TRBJ2-1; weak D call: TRBD1 (6 bases). This CDR3 region has 12 residues. Per germline, CDR1 SNHLY and CDR2 FYNNEI. Trimming took off 7 bases at V and 4 bases at J, with 8 bases between the two ends. CDR3 DNA: TGTGCCAGCAATGACAGGTACAATGAGCAGTTCTTC. It translates to CASNDRYNEQFF. Drawing the rest from reference TRBV2 and TRBJ2-1, the complete variable domain is EPEVTQTPSHQVTQMGQEVILRCVPISNHLYFYWYRQILGQKVEFLVSFYNNEISEKSEIFDDQFSVERPDGSNFTLKIRSTKLEDSAMYFCASNDRYNEQFFGPGTRLTVL.

This clonotype was counted ten times or more. V gene TRBV28 combines with J gene TRBJ1-5, with D maybe TRBD1 (5 bases). The germline gives CDR1 MDHEN, CDR2 SYDVKM. Trimming took 8 bases from V and 8 from J, leaving 22 bases between them. The CDR3 is 15 amino acids. The CDR3 DNA sequence: TGTGCCAGCTGCCGTGGGGGTGGGACTGTTAAGCCCCAGCATTTT. It translates to CASCRGGGTVKPQHF.

V is TRBV19 and J is TRBJ1-4; no clear D. Trimming removed 3 bases from V and 7 bases from J, with 15 bases in between. Germline CDR1 reads LNHDA; CDR2 reads SQIVND (reference sequence). The CDR3 is 15 amino acids. CDR3 nucleotides: TGTGCCAGTAGTATCCTTTGGAGGGAAGGTGAAAAACTGTTTTTT. This translates into CASSILWREGEKLFF.

Note on this clonotype: In this CDR3 the conserved last residue, phenylalanine or tryptophan, is missing, so a read error is likely. It is unclear where the CDR3 begins or ends on the DNA, so no DNA is shown, and the CDR3 is as TCRdb lists it. V is TRBV12-3 or TRBV12-4 and J is TRBJ2-2; TRBD1, the table's D call, lacks a check against the DNA. The CDR3 totals 13 residues, both ends included. The CDR3 spells CASSSTETGELFL.

This chain's CDR3 is CASGSGRPPRTQYF. As DNA, the CDR3 is TGTGCCAGCGGATCGGGACGGCCCCCACGTACCCAGTACTTC. The chain employs TRBV7-2 and TRBJ2-5, with D perhaps matching TRBD1 or TRBD2 (5 bases each). Germline lookup yields CDR1 SGHTA and CDR2 FQGNSA. The CDR3 extends over 14 amino acids. Trimming took off 8 bases at V and 8 bases at J, with 21 bases between the two ends.

There are many counts of this clonotype. This chain joins TRBV25-1 and TRBJ1-5, with D uncertain. Looked up from germline, CDR1 is MGHDK and CDR2 is SYGVNS. V was shortened by 7 bases and J by 6 bases, with 13 bases between the two germline ends. The CDR3 loop spans 13 amino acids. The CDR3 loop reads CASTEGPGQPQHF. CDR3 nucleotides: TGTGCCAGCACCGAAGGCCCGGGTCAGCCCCAGCATTTT. Looking up the rest from reference TRBV25-1 and TRBJ1-5 gives the full variable domain: EADIYQTPRYLVIGTGKKITLECSQTMGHDKMYWYQQDPGMELHLIHYSYGVNSTEKGDLSSESTVSRIRTEHFPLTLESARPSHTSQYLCASTEGPGQPQHFGDGTRLSIL.

On this clonotype: A much larger clone sits a single nucleotide away, making a read error possible. The chain has TRBV29-1 and TRBJ2-3; D may be TRBD2 (5 bases). The CDR3 has 12 amino acids. CDR1 and CDR2 (germline): SQVTM, ANQGSEA. Trimming pared 0 bases from V and 9 bases from J, leaving 10 bases between. The chain's CDR3 is CSVEDRGETQYF. CDR3 nucleotide sequence: TGCAGCGTTGAAGATCGGGGAGAGACGCAGTATTTT.

With regard to this clonotype: A single base separates this from a much larger clone, so it may be a read error. The chain employs TRBV20-1 and TRBJ2-1; 14 bases are shared with TRBD2. The J segment lost 6 bases and the V segment lost 6 bases, leaving 7 bases of the junction unmatched. The CDR3 is 15 amino acids. Looked up from germline, CDR1 is DFQATT and CDR2 is SNEGSKA (reference sequence). Here the CDR3 DNA reads TGCAGTGCCGAAAGGACTAGCGGGGGGCTCAATGAGCAGTTCTTC. Translation: CSAERTSGGLNEQFF.

This clonotype showed up many times. The chain links TRBV20-1 to TRBJ2-5, with TRBD2 as a possible D gene (5 bases). Trimming stripped 6 bases from V and 5 bases from J, with 19 bases between. Germline values: CDR1 DFQATT, CDR2 SNEGSKA (reference sequence). This CDR3 is built from 14 residues. This CDR3 is CSASPGTQEETQYF. The CDR3 coding sequence is TGCAGTGCGTCTCCGGGAACACAAGAGGAGACCCAGTACTTC.

This clonotype was observed once. One base away lies a much larger clone, so this may be a sequencing read error. The chain is built from TRBV7-3 and TRBJ1-1; no firm D call. This CDR3 has 13 residues. Trimming stripped 4 bases from V and 3 bases from J, with 9 bases between. Germline CDR1 SGHTA, CDR2 FQGTGA. CDR3 protein: CASSSERDTEAFF. The CDR3 DNA follows: TGTGCCAGCAGCTCAGAAAGGGACACTGAAGCTTTCTTT.

This clonotype was detected only a few times. The V and J genes are TRBV5-1 and TRBJ2-7; D is perhaps TRBD1 (5 bases). V dropped 1 base and J dropped 5 bases, with 10 bases sitting between them. The germline V gene has CDR1 SGHRS and CDR2 YFSETQ. There are 13 residues in the CDR3. CDR3: CASSLTGINEQYF. The CDR3 bases are TGCGCCAGCAGCTTGACAGGTATCAACGAGCAGTACTTC. The full variable domain, rest sourced from reference TRBV5-1 and TRBJ2-7, is KAGVTQTPRYLIKTRGQQVTLSCSPISGHRSVSWYQQTPGQGLQFLFEYFSETQRNKGNFPGRFSGRQFSNSRSEMNVSTLELGDSALYLCASSLTGINEQYFGPGTRLTVT.